This T cell receptor (beta chain) stems from a study of T cells in tuberculosis. About the research overall: PBMC were archived before or within 7 days of starting treatment.

Overall study findings and caveats: Samples were chosen by availability of cryopreserved specimens. GMM-specific TCRs were nearer to active tuberculosis alpha repertoires, suggesting expansion. Using the GMM-specific repertoire gave about 87% accuracy versus roughly 68% with motifs.

This sample's time point: new active TB diagnosis, blood taken before or within 7 days of starting treatment. A word on this clone: Its antigen is as yet unknown.

Measured with immunoSEQ multiplex PCR; TCRdb has only the in-frame clones, and not every one. The sample shows under 35,000 clones, about 90% of them seen only once. The V and J ends lost 10 bases and 5 bases respectively, with 15 bases between them. Germline lookup yields CDR1 MNHEY and CDR2 SVGAGI. The CDR3 length is 13 residues. The material was PBMCs, obtained at tuberculosis diagnosis. The TCR was taken from an adult with tuberculosis. Some clones in this sample may be carry-over from other donors' samples. The chain recombines TRBV6-5 with TRBJ2-1; unclear D gene. CDR3 sequence reads: CATLSTVDNEQFF. CDR3 bases: TGTGCCACCTTATCTACCGTGGACAATGAGCAGTTCTTC.